This passage covers 20 T cell receptor beta chains from one sample sequenced in a study of blood T cell repertoires in COVID-19. Using immunoSEQ multiplex PCR, the repertoire was profiled, and TCRdb retains in-frame clones only, with some absent. The data contain 200,000 to 300,000 clones, around 89% of them singletons. Sequenced input: PBMCs or T cells enriched from blood (not recorded which). Receptors originate from a middle-aged woman with acute COVID-19.

V is TRBV27 and J is TRBJ1-3; 7 bases line up with TRBD1. CDR1 is MNHEY and CDR2 is SMNVEV in the germline V gene (reference sequence). This CDR3 spans 15 amino acids. The V gene end was trimmed by 0 bases and the J gene end by 4 bases; junction bases not matched to a gene: 3. The CDR3 reads CASSLSVGGGNTIYF. The CDR3, as DNA: TGTGCCAGCAGTTTATCAGTAGGGGGCGGAAACACCATATATTTT.

This chain connects TRBV21-1 to TRBJ2-1; the listed D gene, TRBD2, was not tested against the DNA. TRBV21-1 is termed a pseudogene. This CDR3 comprises 17 residues. CDR3 bases: TGTGCCAGCAGCCCCCATAGCGGGAGGGGCTCCTACAATGAGCAGTTCTTC. Its translation is CASSPHSGRGSYNEQFF.

The rearrangement joins TRBV27 to TRBJ2-1; 9 bases are shared with TRBD2. CDR1 is MNHEY and CDR2 is SMNVEV in the germline V gene (reference sequence). V shed 2 bases and J 4 bases; nucleotides not matched to a gene: 6. This CDR3 has 16 residues. The CDR3 DNA follows: TGTGCCAGCAGTTTAGGGCTAGCGGGGACATACAATGAGCAGTTCTTC. Its protein product is CASSLGLAGTYNEQFF.

With respect to this clone: One junction end does not reproduce the germline sequence, and a read error may be involved. V and J are TRBV11-2 and TRBJ1-2; 11 bases match TRBD1. CDR3 length equals 12 residues. Germline V gene lookup returns CDR1 SGHAT and CDR2 FQNNGV. The chain's CDR3 is CASSPFTGQGDF. The CDR3 region has the DNA TGTGCCAGCAGCCCGTTTACGGGACAGGGGGACTTC.

CDR3 residues: CASSLVGEGGELFF. CDR3 bases: TGTGCCAGCAGCTTAGTCGGGGAAGGCGGGGAGCTGTTTTTT. The chain combines TRBV7-9 with TRBJ2-2; weak D call: TRBD2 (5 bases). Germline CDR1 reads SEHNR; CDR2 reads FQNEAQ (reference sequence). V lost 1 base to trimming and J lost 7 bases, with 10 bases between them. This CDR3 has 14 residues.

This rearrangement joins TRBV30 to TRBJ2-7; D possibly corresponds to TRBD1 (7 bases). Germline V gene data show CDR1 as GTSNPN and CDR2 as SVGIG (reference sequence). Trimming shortened V by 0 bases and J by 3 bases, and 12 bases separated the two germline ends. This CDR3 region has 14 residues. This CDR3 is CAWSVPGGNYEQYF. CDR3 DNA: TGTGCCTGGAGTGTACCAGGGGGGAACTACGAGCAGTACTTC.

The gene calls are TRBV15 and TRBJ1-1, with D perhaps TRBD1 (6 bases). Germline V gene data show CDR1 as LNHNV and CDR2 as YYDKDF (reference sequence). CDR3 length: 15 residues. Trimming took off 1 base at V and 6 bases at J, with 15 bases between the two ends. CDR3 sequence reads: CATSRADRNVAEAFF. CDR3 in DNA: TGTGCCACCAGCAGAGCCGACAGGAACGTTGCTGAAGCTTTCTTT.

The CDR3 DNA is TGTGCCTGGAGTAAACTATCGATTGAAGCTTTCTTT. It yields the protein CAWSKLSIEAFF. The chain couples TRBV30 to TRBJ1-1; no reliable D call. The germline V gene has CDR1 GTSNPN and CDR2 SVGIG (reference sequence). The CDR3 runs 12 residues. V lost 2 bases and J 7 bases, leaving 11 bases between the germline ends.

J is TRBJ2-2 and V is TRBV19; D call uncertain. Trimming left V 7 bases short and J 4 bases short, with 13 bases between. Germline loops: CDR1 LNHDA, CDR2 SQIVND (reference sequence). This CDR3 is 14 amino acids long. CDR3 in DNA: TGTGCCAGTAAGTCCGTCAGTTTCACCGGGGAGCTGTTTTTT. Its translation is CASKSVSFTGELFF.

The chain combines TRBV6-6 with TRBJ2-2, with D uncertain. Trimming removed 7 bases at V and 8 bases at J, with 8 bases between. The CDR3 sequence is 11 residues long. Germline V gene sequence: CDR1 MNHNY, CDR2 SVGAGI (reference sequence). The CDR3: CASKLMGELFF. CDR3 DNA: TGTGCCAGCAAATTAATGGGGGAGCTGTTTTTT.

J is TRBJ1-3 and V is TRBV28; 7 bases map to TRBD1. J was trimmed by 2 bases and V by 3 bases; bases with no gene match: 7. The CDR3 is 16 amino acids. Looked up from germline, CDR1 is MDHEN and CDR2 is SYDVKM. The CDR3 DNA reads TGTGCCAGCAGTTTGGGGGGACAGAGACCTGGAAACACCATATATTTT. The encoded protein is CASSLGGQRPGNTIYF.

The rearrangement links TRBV27 to TRBJ1-6; D might be TRBD1 (5 bases). CDR3 length: 12 amino acids. V was cut by 7 bases and J by 12 bases, with 13 bases left in between. Germline CDR1 and CDR2: MNHEY and SMNVEV (reference sequence). CDR3 in amino acids: CASTRGGEPLHF. The DNA for the CDR3 is TGTGCCAGCACCCGGGGGGGAGAACCCCTCCACTTT.

This clone was seen a few times. The rearrangement joins TRBV5-1 to TRBJ1-6; a weak D match, TRBD1 (5 bases). Germline V gives CDR1 SGHRS, CDR2 YFSETQ. The V and J ends lost 0 bases and 8 bases respectively, with 21 bases between them. This CDR3 has 18 residues. Written as DNA, the CDR3 is TGCGCCAGCAGCTTGGACAGTCGGGGGAGGATGGTGGATTCACCCCTCCACTTT. It specifies CASSLDSRGRMVDSPLHF.

The genes are TRBV24-1 and TRBJ2-1; 12 bases are shared with TRBD2. V trimming: 1 base; J trimming: 7 bases; junction bases outside the gene matches: 7. The CDR3 length is 17 residues. CDR1 KGHDR and CDR2 SFDVKD come from the germline V gene. The CDR3 DNA sequence: TGTGCCACCAGTGATTTTACCTCTAGCGGGAGGGCAAATGAGCAGTTCTTC. Its translation is CATSDFTSSGRANEQFF.

The gene calls are TRBV11-3 and TRBJ2-5; D unclear. CDR1 and CDR2 (germline): SGHNT, YENEEA. The CDR3 sequence is 14 residues long. V lost 0 bases to trimming and J lost 0 bases, with 5 bases between them. CDR3 bases: TGTGCCAGCAGCTTAGATTCGTACCAAGAGACCCAGTACTTC. Its translation is CASSLDSYQETQYF.

The V gene is TRBV11-3, the J gene TRBJ2-7; D uncertain. V dropped 4 bases and J dropped 2 bases, with 12 bases sitting between them. This CDR3 region has 14 residues. CDR1 is SGHNT and CDR2 is YENEEA in the germline V gene. CDR3 residues: CASSSLGGAYEQYV. CDR3 bases: TGTGCCAGCAGCTCACTTGGTGGAGCCTACGAGCAGTACGTC.

The chain is built from TRBV6-5 and TRBJ2-7, with D perhaps matching TRBD2 (5 bases). V was trimmed by 3 bases and J by 6 bases, leaving 15 bases between them. The germline V gene has CDR1 MNHEY and CDR2 SVGAGI. The CDR3 spans 14 residues. The CDR3 region is CASSYPGPRGEQYF. In DNA, the CDR3 is TGTGCCAGCAGTTATCCCGGGCCACGGGGCGAGCAGTACTTC.

This chain joins TRBV10-2 and TRBJ2-7, with D perhaps matching TRBD1 (5 bases). V lost 7 bases to trimming and J lost 3 bases, with 7 bases between them. There are 11 residues in the CDR3. Germline CDR1 and CDR2: WSHSY and SAAADI. CDR3 in DNA: TGCGCCAGCACCGACAGCTACGAGCAGTACTTC. Translation: CASTDSYEQYF.

The genes are TRBV7-2 and TRBJ1-2; no definite D call. V dropped 1 base and J dropped 2 bases, with 17 bases sitting between them. Germline-derived CDR1 and CDR2 are SGHTA and FQGNSA. The CDR3 loop spans 17 amino acids. The CDR3 region is CASSLGAGTPRNYGYTF. In DNA form, the CDR3 reads TGTGCCAGCAGCTTAGGGGCGGGAACCCCCAGAAACTATGGCTACACCTTC.

The genes are TRBV27 and TRBJ2-1; maybe TRBD1 (5 bases). Looked up from germline, CDR1 is MNHEY and CDR2 is SMNVEV (reference sequence). The CDR3 spans 14 residues. Trimming took off 2 bases at V and 3 bases at J, with 8 bases between the two ends. The CDR3 DNA reads TGTGCCAGCAGTTTAAGGGGTTACTACAATGAGCAGTTCTTC. Amino acid sequence: CASSLRGYYNEQFF.